Shown below are 4 T cell receptor beta chains from a single sample sequenced in a study of Ad26.COV2.S vaccination and SARS-CoV-2 variants. Treatment: some 20 received Ad26.COV2.S at low or high dose, single or two shots; 5 received placebo; per-sample allocation not given. Specimens were obtained on day 63 following the first vaccine or placebo injection. Profiling relied on immunoSEQ multiplex PCR, and the TCRdb table lists in-frame clones only, not all of them. The sample has about 480,000 clones, approximately 90% seen once. Specimen: peripheral blood, collected in a trial of Ad26.COV2.S vaccine versus placebo. Receptor source: a person aged 18 to 65 who received the Ad26.COV2.S COVID-19 vaccine or a placebo.

V and J are TRBV5-1 and TRBJ1-5; the D gene is possibly TRBD1 (6 bases). The germline CDR1 and CDR2 sequences are SGHRS and YFSETQ. The CDR3 contains 15 residues. V was pared by 0 bases and J by 7 bases, with 14 bases between. The CDR3 loop is CASSLEGQNKQPQHF. CDR3 DNA: TGCGCCAGCAGCTTGGAAGGACAGAATAAACAGCCCCAGCATTTT.

This clone was recorded only once. The V gene is TRBV5-1, the J gene TRBJ2-7; D perhaps matches TRBD2 (6 bases). Germline values: CDR1 SGHRS, CDR2 YFSETQ. V lost 1 base, J lost 5 bases, and 16 bases lay in between. The CDR3 covers 15 residues. The CDR3 region has the DNA TGCGCCAGCAGCTTGAAGGAGGGGAGAGGGGACGAGCAGTACTTC. It yields the protein CASSLKEGRGDEQYF. Using reference TRBV5-1 and TRBJ2-7 for the parts outside the CDR3, the full variable domain is KAGVTQTPRYLIKTRGQQVTLSCSPISGHRSVSWYQQTPGQGLQFLFEYFSETQRNKGNFPGRFSGRQFSNSRSEMNVSTLELGDSALYLCASSLKEGRGDEQYFGPGTRLTVT.

The chain uses TRBV28 and TRBJ1-5, with 11 bases fitting TRBD1. CDR1 is MDHEN and CDR2 is SYDVKM in the germline V gene. This CDR3 region has 16 residues. V dropped 6 bases and J dropped 2; count of bases not matched to a gene: 6. CDR3: CASSRGTGGGNQPQHF. CDR3 nucleotides: TGTGCCAGCAGCCGCGGGACAGGGGGAGGCAATCAGCCCCAGCATTTT.

This chain connects TRBV4-2 to TRBJ2-7; TRBD2 agrees at 8 bases. CDR3 length: 15 residues. Germline CDR1 and CDR2: LGHNA and YNFKEQ. With V trimmed by 0 bases and J by 2 bases, 3 bases remained unmatched. The CDR3 sequence: CASSQDHSGTYEQYF. CDR3 coding DNA: TGTGCCAGCAGCCAAGATCATAGCGGGACCTACGAGCAGTACTTC.